The subject of this entry is one T cell receptor (beta chain). This clonotype was picked up a small number of times. Its antigen is unknown. No base quality values were provided; no much bigger clone lies one nucleotide off. This sample was taken from a study of T-cell memory formation after mild COVID-19 (dated by TCRdb to about 2021). For the study in its entirety: TCR sequence clusters from the two donors were largely donor specific. T-cell clones expanding and contracting after mild COVID-19 in two donors were tracked by longitudinal TCRalpha and TCRbeta repertoire sequencing. The cohort comprised two young, previously healthy adult volunteers, one female and one male.

Ficoll-Paque density gradient centrifugation was used to isolate PBMCs. Overall results and qualifications from the work: Some responding clones were found in pre-infection memory, which suggests that pre-existing cross-reactive memory T cells took part in the SARS-CoV-2 response. The study included only a couple of mild cases, and larger cohorts that include severe cases with pre-infection samples were judged to be necessary. Contracting CD4+ clones appeared mostly in the CM and EM memory subsets, whereas CD8+ clones were enriched in EMRA. The second-wave clones that peaked on day 37 were not confirmed to be SARS-CoV-2 specific. Clones contracting from day 15 to 85 had balanced CD4/CD8 phenotypes, while a second wave expanding from day 15 to 37 was biased towards CD4+.

Sequencing was carried out with an Illumina NovaSeq 6000. Using 5'RACE with constant-segment primers, TCRalpha and TCRbeta cDNA libraries were constructed, with sample barcodes and unique molecular identifiers added in the process. RNA was extracted from every sample with Trizol reagent. Libraries were amplified in two PCR steps, with a second sample barcode and Illumina TruSeq adapters added in the second step. The libraries were sequenced on an Illumina NovaSeq using 2 x 150 bp paired-end reads. The study's own analysis went as follows. The reads were demultiplexed and collapsed into UMI-guided consensus sequences using migec v1.2.7. Using mixcr v2.1.11, UMI consensuses were aligned to TRA and TRB V and J templates and then assembled into clonotypes. Expanded or contracted clonotypes were those called significant by both edgeR and NoisET, with noise models trained on biological replicates. edgeR calls used a false discovery rate-adjusted p below 0.01 and a log2 fold-change threshold of 1. As an exploratory analysis of dynamics, max-normalized trajectories of the 1000 most abundant clonotypes were examined with PCA combined with hierarchical clustering. The CD4 or CD8 phenotype of responding clones was assigned using the separately sequenced CD4+ and CD8+ repertoires. TCRdb trimmed public reads at Q25 via fastp, called clones via MiXCR and kept in-frame beta chains. Rows matching on CDR3 protein sequence are summarized as one entry with the most common DNA and genes. TCRdb's processing, not the authors', yielded these V and J calls. The sample records about 470,000 distinct CDR3 sequences, roughly 25% of which are singletons. The top ten hold under 15% of the sample.

Via the germline V gene, CDR1 is SNHLY and CDR2 FYNNEI. V loses 6 bases at its end and J loses 3 bases; junction bases beyond the gene matches: 6. From cysteine to phenylalanine, the CDR3 is 14 amino acids long. Solely the CDR3 DNA is kept, with 42 bases framed from the first base. The chain uses TRBV2 and TRBJ2-3, with TRBD2 identical over 7 junction bases. This clonotype was sampled from an adult woman who had mild COVID-19 (a few samples of this study predate the infection). The sample titles of this study are shuffled in the database, so cell type and time point are left out; the donor was told from shared clones. Material: PBMCs or a T cell subset sorted from them (not recorded which). Here is the DNA: TGTGCCAGCAGGCTCGGGAGGAAGACAGATACGCAGTATTTT. Translated, it reads CASRLGRKTDTQYF. The full variable domain, with segments outside the CDR3 supplied by the reference TRBV2 and TRBJ2-3 proteins, appears as EPEVTQTPSHQVTQMGQEVILRCVPISNHLYFYWYRQILGQKVEFLVSFYNNEISEKSEIFDDQFSVERPDGSNFTLKIRSTKLEDSAMYFCASRLGRKTDTQYFGPGTRLTVL.